One and the same sample provided the 10 T cell receptor gamma chains below, sequenced in a study of γδ T cells in repeated Plasmodium falciparum infection. TCRdb called clones from the multiplex PCR reads again using CATT. The sample has roughly 24,000 gamma-chain clones; about 3% are singletons. Flow sorting of PBMC yielded separate Vgamma9/Vdelta2+ and Vdelta2-negative gammadelta T cell populations for bulk repertoire analysis. What was sequenced was gamma-delta T cells from blood. Every receptor here comes from a pool of human donors (malaria-infected and uninfected, not separated).

This clone has a handful of counts. This DNA's translation and the protein TCRdb lists, from a much larger clone, do not match at residue 8, likely due to a read error; the protein shown is translated from the DNA. The sample holds other DNA sequences that translate to the same CDR3. As DNA, the CDR3 is TGTGCCACCTGGGACGGTCGATCCTATTATAAGAAACTCTTT. Protein: CATWDGRSYYKKLF. The chain couples TRGV2 to TRGJ1 or TRGJ2. Assignment of the J gene here rests on matching the DNA to germline, because TCRdb gives none. The J segment lost 4 bases and the V segment lost 1 base, leaving 7 bases of the junction unmatched. This CDR3 spans 14 amino acids. Germline-derived CDR1 and CDR2 are EGSNGY and YDSYNSKV.

This clone turned up a few times. With a far larger clone one base away, a read error is the likely cause. This sample includes further DNA sequences coding for the same CDR3. V and J are TRGV3 and TRGJ1 or TRGJ2. As TCRdb names no J gene, one was assigned here on the basis of a DNA match to germline. This CDR3 comprises 14 residues. The germline gives CDR1 VTNTFY, CDR2 YDVSTARD (reference sequence). Written as DNA, the CDR3 is TGTGCCACCTGGGACAGGCGGCTTTATTACAAGAAACTCTTT. Translated: CATWDRRLYYKKLF.

This clone came up many times. A much larger clone lies a single base off, so this may be a read error. The chain carries TRGV9 and TRGJ1 or TRGJ2. TCRdb is silent on the J gene; assignment here came from matching the DNA to germline. Unmatched junction bases numbered 11, after V lost 4 bases and J lost 2 bases. CDR3 size: 15 residues. Germline CDR1 and CDR2: GITISATS and ISYDGTV (reference sequence). The CDR3 sequence is CALWDLDSYYYKKLF. The CDR3 region has the DNA TGTGCCTTGTGGGATCTCGATTCCTATTATTATAAGAAACTCTTT.

In its sample, this clone was seen many times. The TCRdb record carries a much larger clone's protein, which differs from this DNA's translation at residue 15; a read error is the likely cause, and the protein listed here is the DNA translation. This chain joins TRGV9 and TRGJP. Germline V gives CDR1 GITISATS, CDR2 ISYDGTV (reference sequence). There are 17 residues in the CDR3. The CDR3 region is CALWEVPQELGKKIRVF. For the CDR3, the DNA is TGTGCCTTGTGGGAGGTCCCGCAAGAGTTGGGCAAAAAAATCAGGGTATTT.

This clone rates as medium-sized. The sample carries other DNA sequences with the same CDR3. This chain links TRGV9 with TRGJ1 or TRGJ2. The CDR3 loop spans 13 amino acids. J gave up 7 bases and V 0 bases, and 6 bases lay outside the gene matches. CDR1 is GITISATS and CDR2 is ISYDGTV in the germline V gene (reference sequence). The CDR3 reads CALWEVQGYKKLF. The CDR3 nucleotides are TGTGCCTTGTGGGAGGTGCAAGGGTATAAGAAACTCTTT.

This clone was counted between two and nine times. The protein that TCRdb holds for this DNA derives from a much larger clone and differs from the translated DNA at residue 5, which likely indicates a read error; the protein shown here is translated from the DNA. The J gene is TRGJ1 or TRGJ2, the V gene TRGV3. The J gene is not listed in TCRdb, so it was assigned here from a DNA match to germline. There are 13 residues in the CDR3. Germline CDR1 VTNTFY, CDR2 YDVSTARD (reference sequence). J was trimmed by 5 bases and V by 5 bases; bases with no gene match: 9. The CDR3 bases are TGTGCCACCTGGGGCTCGAGGGATTATAAGAAACTCTTT. Residues: CATWGSRDYKKLF.

This clone was counted many times. The chain links TRGV9 to TRGJ1 or TRGJ2. Germline trimming cut 0 bases from V and 10 bases from J; bases unmatched to any gene: 6. Germline V gene lookup returns CDR1 GITISATS and CDR2 ISYDGTV (reference sequence). This CDR3 has 12 residues. CDR3 in DNA: TGTGCCTTGTGGGAGGTGGAGACCAAGAAACTCTTT. This sequence encodes CALWEVETKKLF.

This clone was picked up many times. A far larger clone is one nucleotide away, so this likely arose from a read error. Other DNA sequences within the sample encode an identical CDR3. The V and J genes are TRGV4 and TRGJ1 or TRGJ2. The CDR3 has 12 residues. Germline CDR1 EGSTGY, CDR2 YDSYTSSV. The chain's CDR3 is CATWTPYYKKLF. The CDR3 DNA reads as TGTGCCACCTGGACTCCCTATTATAAAAAACTCTTT.

This clone was seen many times. The TCRdb protein, from a much larger clone, departs from this DNA's translation at residue 10, likely by read error; the protein shown derives from the DNA. The chain employs TRGV3 and TRGJ1 or TRGJ2. Per the germline V gene, CDR1 is VTNTFY and CDR2 is YDVSTARD (reference sequence). The CDR3 totals 12 residues. CDR3 in amino acids: CATWDTYYKRLF. CDR3 DNA: TGTGCCACCTGGGACACCTATTATAAGAGACTCTTT.

This clone was seen ten or more times. A far bigger clonotype differs at one base, so this is likely a read error. A V gene of TRGV4 was called, but no J gene was assigned. The CDR3 consists of 12 residues. From germline, CDR1 is EGSTGY and CDR2 YDSYTSSV. CDR3 in amino acids: CATWDGHYKKLF. CDR3 coding DNA: TGTGCCACCTGGGATGGGCATTATAAGAAGCTCTTT.